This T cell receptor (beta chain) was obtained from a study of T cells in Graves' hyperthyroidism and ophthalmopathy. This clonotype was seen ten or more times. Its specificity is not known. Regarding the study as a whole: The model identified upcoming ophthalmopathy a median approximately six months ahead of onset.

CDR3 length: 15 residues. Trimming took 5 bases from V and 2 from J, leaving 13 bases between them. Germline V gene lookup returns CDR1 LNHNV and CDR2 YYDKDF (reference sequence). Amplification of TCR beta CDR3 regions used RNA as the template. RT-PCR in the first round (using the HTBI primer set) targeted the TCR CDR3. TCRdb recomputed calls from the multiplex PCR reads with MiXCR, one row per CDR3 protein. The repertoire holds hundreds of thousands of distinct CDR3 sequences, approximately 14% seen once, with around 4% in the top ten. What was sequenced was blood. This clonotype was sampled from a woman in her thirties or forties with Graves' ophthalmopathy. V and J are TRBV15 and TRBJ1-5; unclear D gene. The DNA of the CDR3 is TGTGCCACCAGCTTACGCGTTACGGGCAATCAGCCCCAGCATTTT. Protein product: CATSLRVTGNQPQHF.